This T cell receptor beta chain stems from a study of blood T cell repertoires in COVID-19. For the study at large: The United States, Italy and Spain were the sources of the acute and convalescent COVID-19 samples. The cDNA or gDNA used as material had been derived from T cells, B-cell-depleted T cells, or PBMCs.

In the original workflow: The assay estimated nucleated cells by amplifying reference gene primers. Some clones are missing from TCRdb's copy, which holds only in-frame ones; the method was immunoSEQ multiplex PCR. V and J calls and clone size are as listed in that table; D and trimming were resolved from the DNA. The repertoire consists of fewer than 110,000 clones, with almost 90% occurring once and the leading ten covering 3% to 3.5%. This CDR3 has 10 amino acids. The V gene lost 6 bases and the J gene lost 3 bases, with 2 bases spanning the gap. The rearrangement uses TRBV12-3 or TRBV12-4 and TRBJ1-1; D gene unclear. This sequence was found in a human donor in a cohort sampled during active COVID-19. Sequencing was carried out using peripheral blood. CDR3 region: CASSYTEAFF. The CDR3, as DNA: TGTGCCAGCAGCTACACTGAAGCTTTCTTT.